The 22 T cell receptor beta chains presented below share a single source sample, sequenced in a study of blood T cells in healthy people across ages. Through a sample-barcoded 5' primer and a J-beta primer mix, a second PCR was run for roughly 7 to 12 cycles. A single record per CDR3 protein comes from TCRdb applying MiXCR to the 5' RACE reads. The sample holds around 940,000 distinct CDR3 sequences; 51% are singletons and the top ten take around 21%. Input material: blood. These TCRs come from a woman in her sixties in good health.

V gene TRBV7-2 combines with J gene TRBJ2-3; 11 nucleotides align to TRBD2. After removal of 2 bases from V and 1 base from J, the junction contained 5 bases not matched to a gene. The CDR3 contains 17 residues. The germline CDR1 and CDR2 sequences are SGHTA and FQGNSA. For the CDR3, the DNA is TGTACCAGCAGCTTAAGGTTACTAGCGGGGGGCACAGATACGCAGTATTTT. Translated, it gives CTSSLRLLAGGTDTQYF.

This clonotype was detected only a few times. This rearrangement joins TRBV29-1 to TRBJ2-5; D may be TRBD2 (6 bases). V lost 0 bases, J lost 4 bases, and 18 bases lay in between. The germline gives CDR1 SQVTM, CDR2 ANQGSEA. The CDR3 extends over 16 amino acids. The CDR3 reads CSVEDRAGLDRETQYF. The CDR3 region has the DNA TGCAGCGTTGAAGATCGGGCGGGACTTGACAGAGAGACCCAGTACTTC.

The chain carries TRBV6-5 and TRBJ2-1; TRBD2 agrees at 9 bases. The germline V gene has CDR1 MNHEY and CDR2 SVGAGI. The ends lost 2 bases at V and 8 bases at J; junction bases unmatched: 4. This CDR3 comprises 14 residues. DNA for the CDR3: TGTGCCAGCAGTTACGCGGGAGGGGTGGATGAGCAGTTCTTC. Protein: CASSYAGGVDEQFF.

The chain uses TRBV13 and TRBJ2-5; 14 bases line up with TRBD2. This CDR3 contains 14 residues. The germline V gene encodes CDR1 PRHDT and CDR2 FYEKMQ (reference sequence). J was trimmed by 5 bases and V by 5 bases; bases with no gene match: 1. The CDR3 here is CASSRTSGGETQYF. The CDR3 DNA follows: TGTGCCAGCAGCCGGACTAGCGGGGGGGAGACCCAGTACTTC.

This clonotype was counted only a few times. The chain combines TRBV6-2 or TRBV6-3 with TRBJ2-7; 7 bases match TRBD1. J lost 6 bases, V lost 8 bases, and 10 bases had no gene match. CDR1 is MNHEY, CDR2 SVGEGT, per germline. The CDR3 spans 13 residues. The CDR3 spells CASGQAGTTEQYF. DNA for the CDR3: TGTGCCAGCGGACAGGCCGGGACAACCGAGCAGTACTTC.

The rearrangement links TRBV5-1 to TRBJ2-7, with D possibly being TRBD2 (5 bases). The J call may be mistaken, given a closer DNA end match to TRBJ2-5. The CDR3 covers 14 residues. Germline V gene lookup returns CDR1 SGHRS and CDR2 YFSETQ. The CDR3 spells CASSWGYSGGTQYF. The CDR3 nucleotides are TGCGCCAGCAGCTGGGGATATTCTGGAGGGACCCAGTACTTC.

The chain recombines TRBV5-5 with TRBJ1-1; 8 bases agree with TRBD1. The CDR3 loop spans 13 amino acids. Germline loops: CDR1 SGHKS, CDR2 YYEKEE (reference sequence). V dropped 5 bases and J dropped 8; count of bases not matched to a gene: 8. The CDR3 bases are TGTGCCAGCAGACACACAGGGGGGAAAGAAGCTTTCTTT. Encoded protein: CASRHTGGKEAFF.

This clonotype was detected only a few times. V and J are TRBV29-1 and TRBJ2-5, with 11 bases fitting TRBD2. The CDR3 is made up of 14 amino acids. Looked up from germline, CDR1 is SQVTM and CDR2 is ANQGSEA. The trim removed 7 bases at V and 1 base at J, leaving 5 bases unmatched. For the CDR3, the DNA is TGCAGCGGAAGACTAGCGGGGATCCAAGAGACCCAGTACTTC. As protein: CSGRLAGIQETQYF.

V usage is TRBV2 and J usage is TRBJ2-3; tentative D call: TRBD2 (6 bases). The CDR3 length is 15 residues. Germline lookup yields CDR1 SNHLY and CDR2 FYNNEI. V lost 4 bases and J 6 bases, leaving 17 bases between the germline ends. The CDR3 sequence is CASSGARERYDTQYF. CDR3 nucleotide sequence: TGTGCCAGCAGTGGGGCACGGGAGAGGTACGATACGCAGTATTTT. Full variable domain (remainder filled in from reference TRBV2 and TRBJ2-3): EPEVTQTPSHQVTQMGQEVILRCVPISNHLYFYWYRQILGQKVEFLVSFYNNEISEKSEIFDDQFSVERPDGSNFTLKIRSTKLEDSAMYFCASSGARERYDTQYFGPGTRLTVL.

The chain recombines TRBV7-2 with TRBJ1-1; weak D call: TRBD1 (6 bases). The V gene lost 2 bases and the J gene lost 1 base, with 8 bases spanning the gap. CDR1 is SGHTA, CDR2 FQGNSA, per germline. CDR3 length equals 14 residues. DNA of the CDR3: TGTGCCAGCAGCTTACAGGGGACGAACACTGAAGCTTTCTTT. Its translation is CASSLQGTNTEAFF.

This clonotype was seen a handful of times. The chain joins TRBV12-3 or TRBV12-4 to TRBJ2-4; D might be TRBD2 (6 bases). Trimming took off 4 bases at V and 0 bases at J, with 16 bases between the two ends. The CDR3 runs to 17 residues. CDR3 region: CASSSPMAGLAKNIQYF. The CDR3 DNA reads TGTGCCAGCAGTTCGCCCATGGCGGGACTAGCCAAAAACATTCAGTACTTC.

The DNA of the CDR3 is TGTGCCACCAGCAGAGGGGGGTACAATGAGCAGTACTTC. Amino acids: CATSRGGYNEQYF. V gene TRBV15 combines with J gene TRBJ2-5; D may be TRBD1 or TRBD2 (5 bases each). The CDR3 has 13 amino acids. Trimming pared 1 base from V and 11 bases from J, leaving 14 bases between. Germline V gene data show CDR1 as LNHNV and CDR2 as YYDKDF (reference sequence).

As for this clonotype: The junction and the germline gene differ at one end; a read error may be behind it. This chain uses TRBV29-1 with TRBJ1-1, with no clear D. The CDR3 sequence is 13 residues long. Germline CDR1 reads SQVTM; CDR2 reads ANQGSEA. CDR3 protein: CSGRGFDNTEAFF. The CDR3 nucleotides are TGCAGCGGACGTGGATTTGACAACACTGAGGCTTTCTTT.

The chain uses TRBV4-1 and TRBJ2-4; D remains unclear. The CDR3 consists of 17 residues. Germline V gives CDR1 MGHRA, CDR2 YSYEKL. Trimming cost V 0 bases and J 2 bases, with 14 bases left between them. As DNA, the CDR3 is TGCGCCAGCAGCCAAGAAAGTCTTCCCGCGACCAAAAACATTCAGTACTTC. As protein: CASSQESLPATKNIQYF.

The CDR3 nucleotides read TGTGCCAGCAGTTTAATCCCAGGACTAGCGGGAGACGAGCAGTACTTC. Protein product: CASSLIPGLAGDEQYF. The chain uses TRBV27 and TRBJ2-7; 13 bases line up with TRBD2. Germline trimming cut 2 bases from V and 5 bases from J; bases unmatched to any gene: 6. CDR3 size: 16 residues. CDR1 is MNHEY and CDR2 is SMNVEV in the germline V gene (reference sequence).

This chain links TRBV7-6 with TRBJ2-7; a weak D match, TRBD2 (5 bases). V lost 7 bases, J lost 2 bases, and 15 bases lay in between. The CDR3 is 14 residues long. Germline V CDR1 and CDR2: SGHVS, FNYEAQ. The CDR3 reads CASTFAGTTYEQYF. The DNA for the CDR3 is TGTGCCAGCACATTCGCGGGTACCACCTACGAGCAGTACTTC.

J is TRBJ1-5 and V is TRBV20-1; D perhaps matches TRBD1 (5 bases). V was clipped by 6 bases and J by 6 bases, with 15 bases between them. CDR3 length: 13 amino acids. Germline V CDR1 and CDR2: DFQATT, SNEGSKA (reference sequence). CDR3 sequence reads: CSATPGVGQPQHF. Written as DNA, the CDR3 is TGCAGTGCCACCCCGGGGGTCGGTCAGCCCCAGCATTTT.

The count of this clonotype is one. V gene TRBV25-1 combines with J gene TRBJ1-2, with no clear D. The V gene's germline CDR1 is MGHDK and CDR2 SYGVNS. V lost 3 bases and J lost 7, with 18 bases in between. The CDR3 has 15 residues. The CDR3 DNA reads as TGTGCCAGCAGTGACCCCCGCACATCGGGCGGTGGCTACACCTTC. This translates into CASSDPRTSGGGYTF.

This chain connects TRBV20-1 to TRBJ2-7; D is possibly TRBD1 (5 bases). The J call is uncertain, as TRBJ2-5 better fits the DNA end. The CDR3 runs to 15 residues. Germline V gene data show CDR1 as DFQATT and CDR2 as SNEGSKA (reference sequence). This chain's CDR3 is CSARDFRSRDETQYF. CDR3 bases: TGCAGTGCTAGAGATTTTAGATCCAGGGATGAGACCCAGTACTTC.

The chain is built from TRBV7-2 and TRBJ2-7; 9 bases map to TRBD2. Gene TRBJ2-5 matches the end of the DNA better, so the J call may be wrong. The CDR3 is 17 amino acids. Germline loops: CDR1 SGHTA, CDR2 FQGNSA. The CDR3 loop is CASSKGGPSGKVETQYF. Here the CDR3 DNA reads TGTGCCAGCAGCAAAGGTGGTCCTAGCGGGAAGGTGGAGACCCAGTACTTC.

The chain combines TRBV20-1 with TRBJ2-3, with TRBD1 as a possible D gene (6 bases). Germline V gene sequence: CDR1 DFQATT, CDR2 SNEGSKA (reference sequence). V shed 1 base and J shed 2 bases, with 16 bases lying between them. The CDR3 loop spans 16 amino acids. Here the CDR3 reads CSARVIDRTYTDTQYF. The CDR3 DNA sequence: TGCAGTGCTAGAGTGATTGACAGGACTTACACAGATACGCAGTATTTT.

The chain links TRBV7-3 to TRBJ1-2; tentatively, D is TRBD1 (5 bases). There are 13 residues in the CDR3. V gave up 2 bases and J gave up 8 bases, with 12 bases separating them. The germline V gene has CDR1 SGHTA and CDR2 FQGTGA. The CDR3 region is CASSLETDEGYTF. The CDR3 DNA reads as TGTGCCAGCAGCTTAGAGACAGATGAAGGCTACACCTTC.